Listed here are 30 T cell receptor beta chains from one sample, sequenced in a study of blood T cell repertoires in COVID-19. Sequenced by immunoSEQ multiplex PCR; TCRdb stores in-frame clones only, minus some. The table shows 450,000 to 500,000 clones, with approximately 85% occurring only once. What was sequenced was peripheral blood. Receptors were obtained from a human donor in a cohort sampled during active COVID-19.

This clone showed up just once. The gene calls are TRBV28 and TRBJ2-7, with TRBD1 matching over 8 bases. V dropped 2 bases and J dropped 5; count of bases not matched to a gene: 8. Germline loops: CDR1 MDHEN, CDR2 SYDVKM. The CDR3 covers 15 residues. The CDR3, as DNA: TGTGCCAGCAGTTTACCGTCCCAGGGGGCCAACGAGCAGTACTTC. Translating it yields CASSLPSQGANEQYF.

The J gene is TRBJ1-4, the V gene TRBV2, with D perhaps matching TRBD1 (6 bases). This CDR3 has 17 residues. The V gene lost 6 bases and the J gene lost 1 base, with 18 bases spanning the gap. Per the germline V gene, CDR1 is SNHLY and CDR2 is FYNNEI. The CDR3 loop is CASSPSGGARTNEKLFF. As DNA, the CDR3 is TGTGCCAGCAGCCCTAGTGGGGGGGCAAGAACTAATGAAAAACTGTTTTTT.

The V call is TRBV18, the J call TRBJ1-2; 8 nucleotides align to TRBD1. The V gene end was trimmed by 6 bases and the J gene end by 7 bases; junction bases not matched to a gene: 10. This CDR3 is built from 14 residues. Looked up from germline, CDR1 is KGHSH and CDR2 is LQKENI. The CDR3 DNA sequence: TGTGCCAGCTCGTCGGACAGGGACTCTGGTGGCTACACCTTC. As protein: CASSSDRDSGGYTF. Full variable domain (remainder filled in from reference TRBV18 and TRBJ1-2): NAGVMQNPRHLVRRRGQEARLRCSPMKGHSHVYWYRQLPEEGLKFMVYLQKENIIDESGMPKERFSAEFPKEGPSILRIQQVVRGDSAAYFCASSSDRDSGGYTFGSGTRLTVV.

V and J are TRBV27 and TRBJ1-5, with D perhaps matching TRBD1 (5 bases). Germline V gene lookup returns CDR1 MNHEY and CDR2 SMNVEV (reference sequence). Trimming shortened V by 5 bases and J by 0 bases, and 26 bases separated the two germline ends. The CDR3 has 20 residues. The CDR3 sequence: CASSPQGVMWREFSNQPQHF. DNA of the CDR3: TGTGCCAGCAGTCCGCAAGGGGTTATGTGGAGGGAGTTTAGCAATCAGCCCCAGCATTTT.

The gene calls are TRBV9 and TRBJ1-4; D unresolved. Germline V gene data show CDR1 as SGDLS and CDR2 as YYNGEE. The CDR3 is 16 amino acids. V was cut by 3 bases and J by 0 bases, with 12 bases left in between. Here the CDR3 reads CASSEWATATNEKLFF. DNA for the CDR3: TGTGCCAGCAGCGAGTGGGCAACCGCAACTAATGAAAAACTGTTTTTT.

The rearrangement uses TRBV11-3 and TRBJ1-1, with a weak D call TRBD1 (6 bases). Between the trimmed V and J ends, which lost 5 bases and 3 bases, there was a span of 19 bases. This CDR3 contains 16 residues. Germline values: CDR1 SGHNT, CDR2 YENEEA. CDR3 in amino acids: CASSPGTGRAHTEAFF. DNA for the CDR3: TGTGCCAGCAGCCCCGGTACAGGGAGAGCCCACACTGAAGCTTTCTTT.

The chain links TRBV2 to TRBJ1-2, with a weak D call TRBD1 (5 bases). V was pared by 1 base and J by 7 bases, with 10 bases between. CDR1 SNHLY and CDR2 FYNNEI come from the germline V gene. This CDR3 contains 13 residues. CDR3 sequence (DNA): TGTGCCAGCAGTGAAGGGGACTTCGGTGGCTACACCTTC. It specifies CASSEGDFGGYTF.

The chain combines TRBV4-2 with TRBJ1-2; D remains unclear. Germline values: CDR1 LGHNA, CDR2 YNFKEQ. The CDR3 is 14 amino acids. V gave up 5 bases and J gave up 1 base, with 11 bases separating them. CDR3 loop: CASSNPAGNYGYTF. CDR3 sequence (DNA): TGTGCCAGCAGCAACCCCGCGGGTAACTATGGCTACACCTTC.

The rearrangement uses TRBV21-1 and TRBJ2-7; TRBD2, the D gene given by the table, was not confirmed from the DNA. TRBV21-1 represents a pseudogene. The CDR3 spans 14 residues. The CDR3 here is CASSKAAASYEQYF. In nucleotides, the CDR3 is TGTGCCAGCAGCAAAGCGGCAGCGAGCTACGAGCAGTACTTC.

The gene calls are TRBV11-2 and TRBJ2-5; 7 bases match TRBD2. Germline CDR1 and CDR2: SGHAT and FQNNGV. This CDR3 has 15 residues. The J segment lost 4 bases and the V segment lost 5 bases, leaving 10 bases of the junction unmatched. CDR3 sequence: CASSLRAGERETQYF. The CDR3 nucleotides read TGTGCCAGCAGCCTAAGGGCGGGAGAGAGAGAGACCCAGTACTTC. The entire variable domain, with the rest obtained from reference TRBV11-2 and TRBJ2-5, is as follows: EAGVAQSPRYKIIEKRQSVAFWCNPISGHATLYWYQQILGQGPKLLIQFQNNGVVDDSQLPKDRFSAERLKGVDSTLKIQPAKLEDSAVYLCASSLRAGERETQYFGPGTRLLVL.

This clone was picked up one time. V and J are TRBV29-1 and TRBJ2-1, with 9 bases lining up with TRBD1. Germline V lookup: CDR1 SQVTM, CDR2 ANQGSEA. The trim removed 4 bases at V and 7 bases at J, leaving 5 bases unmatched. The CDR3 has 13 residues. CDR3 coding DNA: TGCAGCGTTGGGACAGGGGAGAGAAATGAGCAGTTCTTC. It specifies CSVGTGERNEQFF.

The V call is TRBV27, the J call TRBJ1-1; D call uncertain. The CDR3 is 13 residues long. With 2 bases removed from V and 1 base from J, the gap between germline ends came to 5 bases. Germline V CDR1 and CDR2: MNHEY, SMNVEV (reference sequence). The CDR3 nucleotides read TGTGCCAGCAGTTTACGGGGGAACACTGAAGCTTTCTTT. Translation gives CASSLRGNTEAFF.

The CDR3 DNA reads as TGTGCCAGTAGTATCGGACAGGGGGCGTGGGGGGCCAACGTCCTGACTTTC. It codes for CASSIGQGAWGANVLTF. The chain combines TRBV19 with TRBJ2-6, with 11 bases aligning to TRBD1. The V gene's germline CDR1 is LNHDA and CDR2 SQIVND (reference sequence). This CDR3 comprises 17 residues. The ends lost 3 bases at V and 4 bases at J; junction bases unmatched: 5.

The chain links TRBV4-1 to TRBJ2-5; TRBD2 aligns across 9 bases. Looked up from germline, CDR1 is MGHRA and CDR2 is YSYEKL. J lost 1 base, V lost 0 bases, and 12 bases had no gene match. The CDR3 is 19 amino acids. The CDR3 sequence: CASSQESRFQREVQETQYF. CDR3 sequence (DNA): TGCGCCAGCAGCCAAGAAAGTAGGTTTCAGCGGGAGGTCCAAGAGACCCAGTACTTC.

DNA of the CDR3: TGTGCCAGCAGTCGCCGGAGACCTGACAGGGTCGCAGCTCAAGCTTTCTTT. This codes for CASSRRRPDRVAAQAFF. This chain links TRBV6-6 with TRBJ1-1, with 7 bases fitting TRBD1. With 5 bases clipped from V and 9 bases from J, the junction kept 21 bases outside the gene matches. This CDR3 has 17 amino acids. CDR1 is MNHNY and CDR2 is SVGAGI in the germline V gene (reference sequence).

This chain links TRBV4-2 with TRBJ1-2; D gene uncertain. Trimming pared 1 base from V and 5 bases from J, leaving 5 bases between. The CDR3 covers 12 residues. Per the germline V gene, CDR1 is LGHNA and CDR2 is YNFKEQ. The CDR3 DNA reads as TGTGCCAGCAGCCAAGCGGGGTATGGCTACACCTTC. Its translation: CASSQAGYGYTF.

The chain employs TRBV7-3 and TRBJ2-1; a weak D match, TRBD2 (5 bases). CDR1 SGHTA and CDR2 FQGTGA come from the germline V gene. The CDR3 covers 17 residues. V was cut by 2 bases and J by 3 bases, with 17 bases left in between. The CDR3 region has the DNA TGTGCCAGCAGCTTACTCCTAGCAGGAGAGGGCTACAATGAGCAGTTCTTC. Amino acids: CASSLLLAGEGYNEQFF. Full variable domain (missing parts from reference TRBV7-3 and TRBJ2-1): GAGVSQTPSNKVTEKGKYVELRCDPISGHTALYWYRQSLGQGPEFLIYFQGTGAADDSGLPNDRFFAVRPEGSVSTLKIQRTERGDSAVYLCASSLLLAGEGYNEQFFGPGTRLTVL.

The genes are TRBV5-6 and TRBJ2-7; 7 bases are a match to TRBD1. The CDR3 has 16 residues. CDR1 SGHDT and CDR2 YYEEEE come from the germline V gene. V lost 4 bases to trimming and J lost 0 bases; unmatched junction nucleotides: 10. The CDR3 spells CASSLPGQRSSYEQYF. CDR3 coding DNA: TGTGCCAGCAGCCTACCGGGACAGCGGAGCTCCTACGAGCAGTACTTC.

For the CDR3, the DNA is TGTGCCAGCAGTTACTCTAGACAAGCCTACGAGCAGTACTTC. Translation gives CASSYSRQAYEQYF. This chain joins TRBV6-2 or TRBV6-3 and TRBJ2-7; D unresolved. Trimming pared 0 bases from V and 2 bases from J, leaving 8 bases between. The length of the CDR3 is 14 residues. CDR1 and CDR2 (germline): MNHEY, SVGEGT.

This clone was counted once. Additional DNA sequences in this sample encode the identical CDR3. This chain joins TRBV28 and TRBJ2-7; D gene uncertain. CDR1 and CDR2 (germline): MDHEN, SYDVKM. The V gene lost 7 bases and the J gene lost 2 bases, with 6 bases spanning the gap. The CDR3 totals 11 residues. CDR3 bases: TGTGCCAGCACTCAGGCCTACGAGCAGTACTTC. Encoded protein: CASTQAYEQYF.

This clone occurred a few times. CDR3 nucleotide sequence: TGTGCCAGCAGCCCTCAGGGTAGCGGGAGGGCAACAGATACGCAGTATTTT. This gives the protein CASSPQGSGRATDTQYF. The genes are TRBV7-2 and TRBJ2-3; 11 bases are a match to TRBD2. V lost 5 bases to trimming and J lost 3 bases; unmatched junction nucleotides: 10. The CDR3 covers 17 residues. Germline CDR1 is SGHTA and CDR2 is FQGNSA.

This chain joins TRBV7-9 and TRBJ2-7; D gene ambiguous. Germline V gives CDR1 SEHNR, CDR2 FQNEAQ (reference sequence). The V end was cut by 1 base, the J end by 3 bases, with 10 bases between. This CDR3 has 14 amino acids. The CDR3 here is CASSLDQAIYEQYF. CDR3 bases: TGTGCCAGCAGCTTAGATCAGGCAATCTACGAGCAGTACTTC.

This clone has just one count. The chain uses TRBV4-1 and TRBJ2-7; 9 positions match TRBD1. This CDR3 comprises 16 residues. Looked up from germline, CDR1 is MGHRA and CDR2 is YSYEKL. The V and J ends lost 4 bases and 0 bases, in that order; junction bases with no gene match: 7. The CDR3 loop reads CASSRYGTGPSYEQYF. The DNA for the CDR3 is TGCGCCAGCAGCCGTTACGGGACAGGGCCCTCCTACGAGCAGTACTTC.

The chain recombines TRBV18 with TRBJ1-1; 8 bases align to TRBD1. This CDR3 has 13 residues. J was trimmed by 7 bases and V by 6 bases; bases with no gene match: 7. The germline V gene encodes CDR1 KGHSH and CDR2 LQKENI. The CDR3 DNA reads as TGTGCCAGCTCGATCCAAGGACAGGGTGAAGCTTTCTTT. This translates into CASSIQGQGEAFF.

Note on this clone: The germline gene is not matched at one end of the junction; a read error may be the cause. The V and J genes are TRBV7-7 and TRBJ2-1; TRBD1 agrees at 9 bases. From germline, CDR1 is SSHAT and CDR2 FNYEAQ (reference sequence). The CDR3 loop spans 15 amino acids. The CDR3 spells CASSSGQGSYNEQFF. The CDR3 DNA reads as TGTGCTAGCAGCTCGGGACAGGGTTCCTACAATGAGCAGTTCTTC. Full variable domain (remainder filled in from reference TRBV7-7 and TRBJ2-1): GAGVSQSPRYKVTKRGQDVTLRCDPISSHATLYWYQQALGQGPEFLTYFNYEAQPDKSGLPSDRFSAERPEGSISTLTIQRTEQRDSAMYRCASSSGQGSYNEQFFGPGTRLTVL.

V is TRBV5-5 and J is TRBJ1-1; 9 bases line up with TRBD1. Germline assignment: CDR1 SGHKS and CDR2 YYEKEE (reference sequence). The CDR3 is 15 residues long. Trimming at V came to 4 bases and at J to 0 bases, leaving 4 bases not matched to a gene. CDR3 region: CASSGTGYMNTEAFF. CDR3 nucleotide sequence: TGTGCCAGCAGCGGGACAGGGTACATGAACACTGAAGCTTTCTTT.

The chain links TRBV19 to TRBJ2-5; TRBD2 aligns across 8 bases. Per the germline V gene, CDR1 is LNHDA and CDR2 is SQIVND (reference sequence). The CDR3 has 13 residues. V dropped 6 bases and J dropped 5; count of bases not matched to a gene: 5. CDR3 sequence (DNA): TGTGCCAGTAGCGGGACTAGGGGGGAGACCCAGTACTTC. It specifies CASSGTRGETQYF.

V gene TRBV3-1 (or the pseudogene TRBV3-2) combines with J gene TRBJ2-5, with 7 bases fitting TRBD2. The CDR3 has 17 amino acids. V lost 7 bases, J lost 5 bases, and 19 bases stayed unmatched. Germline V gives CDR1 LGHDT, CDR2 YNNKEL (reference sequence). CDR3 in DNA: TGTGCCAGCATCCCGACCCAAACTAGCGCGAGTAGCGAGACCCAGTACTTC. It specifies CASIPTQTSASSETQYF.

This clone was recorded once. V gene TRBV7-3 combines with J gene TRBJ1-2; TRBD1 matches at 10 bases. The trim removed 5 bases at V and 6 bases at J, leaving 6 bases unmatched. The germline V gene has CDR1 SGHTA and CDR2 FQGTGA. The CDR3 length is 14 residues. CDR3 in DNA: TGTGCCAGCAGCATCGGGACAGGGGCCGATGGCTACACCTTC. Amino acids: CASSIGTGADGYTF.

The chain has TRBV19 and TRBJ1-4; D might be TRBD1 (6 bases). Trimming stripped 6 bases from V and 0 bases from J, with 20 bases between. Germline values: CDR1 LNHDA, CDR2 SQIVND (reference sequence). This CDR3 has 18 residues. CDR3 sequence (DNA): TGTGCCAGTAGCAAGACCCTCCAGGGGACCTCAACTAATGAAAAACTGTTTTTT. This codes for CASSKTLQGTSTNEKLFF.